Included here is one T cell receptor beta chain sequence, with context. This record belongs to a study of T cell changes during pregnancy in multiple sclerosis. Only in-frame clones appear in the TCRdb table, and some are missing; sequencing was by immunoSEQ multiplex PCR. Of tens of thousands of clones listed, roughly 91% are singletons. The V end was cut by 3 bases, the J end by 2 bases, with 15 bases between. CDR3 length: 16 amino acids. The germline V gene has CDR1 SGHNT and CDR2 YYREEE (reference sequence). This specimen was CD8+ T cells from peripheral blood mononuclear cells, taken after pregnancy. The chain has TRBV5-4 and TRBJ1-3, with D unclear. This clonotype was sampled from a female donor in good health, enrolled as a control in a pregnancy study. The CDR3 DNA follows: TGTGCCAGCAGCTCGAACACTGACTCCACTGGAAACACCATATATTTT. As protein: CASSSNTDSTGNTIYF.